This entry lists 23 T cell receptor beta chains sequenced from one sample in a study of T cell repertoires in cytomegalovirus infection. TCRdb reprocessed the reads via MiXCR and lists one record per CDR3 protein. The data contain 300,000 to 450,000 distinct CDR3 sequences, 18% of them singletons. The source material was PBMCs. The source is a human donor in good health (CMV status not recorded). Some clones in this sample may be carry-over from other donors' samples.

V usage is TRBV12-5 and J usage is TRBJ2-6, with D unresolved. The CDR3 sequence is 17 residues long. The V gene lost 0 bases and the J gene lost 0 bases, with 9 bases spanning the gap. Per the germline V gene, CDR1 is LGHNT and CDR2 is FRNRAP. This CDR3 reads CASGLVVERSGANVLTF. The CDR3 nucleotides are TGTGCTAGTGGTTTGGTAGTAGAGCGCTCTGGGGCCAACGTCCTGACTTTC.

This clonotype was counted a few times. The rearrangement uses TRBV19 and TRBJ1-5; no reliable D call. With 5 bases removed from V and 2 bases from J, the gap between germline ends came to 10 bases. The CDR3 has 14 amino acids. Germline V CDR1 and CDR2: LNHDA, SQIVND (reference sequence). The CDR3 loop reads CASSWGRGNQPQHF. The DNA of the CDR3 is TGTGCCAGTAGTTGGGGTCGGGGCAATCAGCCCCAGCATTTT.

This clonotype has ten or more counts. The chain employs TRBV12-3 or TRBV12-4 and TRBJ2-2; D perhaps matches TRBD1 (7 bases). The CDR3 has 13 residues. V lost 7 bases, J lost 5 bases, and 11 bases lay in between. The CDR3 nucleotides are TGTGCCAGCAACCCAGGGGGGACCGGGGAGCTGTTTTTT. Protein product: CASNPGGTGELFF.

J is TRBJ2-3 and V is TRBV4-1; 9 bases agree with TRBD2. The CDR3 totals 17 residues. After removal of 1 base from V and 2 bases from J, the junction contained 7 bases not matched to a gene. Germline CDR1 MGHRA, CDR2 YSYEKL. CDR3 DNA: TGCGCCAGCAGCCAAGGGATTCTAGCGGGGCCCACAGATACGCAGTATTTT. It translates to CASSQGILAGPTDTQYF.

This clonotype showed up many times. V and J are TRBV28 and TRBJ2-5, with 8 nucleotides matching TRBD1. Germline CDR1 is MDHEN and CDR2 is SYDVKM. This CDR3 has 12 amino acids. V lost 4 bases and J lost 9; bases outside the gene matches: 4. The CDR3 loop reads CASSSGQGAQYF. The DNA of the CDR3 is TGTGCCAGCAGTTCTGGACAGGGCGCCCAGTACTTC.

This clonotype was recorded many times. The chain couples TRBV28 to TRBJ1-1; D remains ambiguous. CDR3 size: 13 residues. Germline-derived CDR1 and CDR2 are MDHEN and SYDVKM. V lost 2 bases and J lost 1, with 5 bases in between. In nucleotides, the CDR3 is TGTGCCAGCAGTTTAAAGGGGAACACTGAAGCTTTCTTT. Its protein is CASSLKGNTEAFF.

The table lists this clonotype with many counts. This chain connects TRBV7-2 to TRBJ2-7; 10 bases align to TRBD2. In germline, CDR1 is SGHTA, CDR2 FQGNSA. V shed 6 bases, J shed 3 bases, and the junction held 11 bases outside the gene matches. The CDR3 has 16 residues. The CDR3 nucleotides read TGTGCCAGCAGTCTACAACACATAGCGGGGGGCTACGAGCAGTACTTC. Its protein product is CASSLQHIAGGYEQYF.

There are a few counts of this clonotype. The J gene is TRBJ1-5, the V gene TRBV20-1, with D unclear. There are 13 residues in the CDR3. Trimming stripped 0 bases from V and 3 bases from J, with 6 bases between. Germline CDR1 and CDR2: DFQATT and SNEGSKA (reference sequence). CDR3 sequence: CSAREGYNQPQHF. The CDR3 coding sequence is TGCAGTGCTAGAGAGGGGTACAATCAGCCCCAGCATTTT.

This clonotype was recorded at least ten times. This rearrangement joins TRBV2 to TRBJ1-5; D is possibly TRBD1 (5 bases). Trimming shortened V by 3 bases and J by 0 bases, and 12 bases separated the two germline ends. CDR3 size: 16 residues. Germline CDR1 is SNHLY and CDR2 is FYNNEI. For the CDR3, the DNA is TGTGCCAGCAGTGAGGGTGACAGATATAGCAATCAGCCCCAGCATTTT. Protein: CASSEGDRYSNQPQHF.

This chain links TRBV19 with TRBJ2-7; 7 nucleotides line up with TRBD2. Germline-derived CDR1 and CDR2 are LNHDA and SQIVND (reference sequence). V lost 5 bases to trimming and J lost 6 bases; unmatched junction nucleotides: 10. CDR3 size: 14 residues. CDR3 sequence: CASSANGLVGEQYF. The CDR3 region has the DNA TGTGCCAGTAGTGCCAACGGACTAGTAGGCGAGCAGTACTTC.

This rearrangement joins TRBV20-1 to TRBJ2-1, with 7 bases aligning to TRBD2. Trimming removed 0 bases from V and 7 bases from J; junction bases left unmatched: 6. Germline-derived CDR1 and CDR2 are DFQATT and SNEGSKA (reference sequence). The CDR3 length is 14 residues. The CDR3 here is CSARDWRELNEQFF. DNA of the CDR3: TGCAGTGCTAGAGACTGGCGGGAGTTAAATGAGCAGTTCTTC.

This clonotype was seen at least ten times. The rearrangement joins TRBV7-8 to TRBJ2-5; D might be TRBD1 (5 bases). CDR1 SGHVS and CDR2 FQNEAQ come from the germline V gene. The CDR3 consists of 16 residues. V lost 0 bases to trimming and J lost 1 base, with 12 bases between them. The CDR3 reads CASSLAGQGSQETQYF. The CDR3 nucleotides are TGTGCCAGCAGCTTAGCGGGGCAGGGTTCCCAAGAGACCCAGTACTTC.

Ten or more counts support this clonotype. The CDR3 nucleotides are TGTGCCAGCGCTCCCCCCGGGGGACCTGGAAACACCATATATTTT. Its protein product is CASAPPGGPGNTIYF. The V gene is TRBV7-2, the J gene TRBJ1-3; a possible D gene is TRBD1 (5 bases). CDR3 length equals 15 residues. V was clipped by 8 bases and J by 2 bases, with 16 bases between them. Germline lookup yields CDR1 SGHTA and CDR2 FQGNSA.

V and J are TRBV7-2 and TRBJ2-3, with 10 positions matching TRBD2. Germline V lookup: CDR1 SGHTA, CDR2 FQGNSA. Losses at the gene ends were 5 bases for V and 0 bases for J; bases not matched to a gene: 8. The CDR3 extends over 17 amino acids. CDR3 amino acids: CASSTRAGGPSTDTQYF. For the CDR3, the DNA is TGTGCCAGCAGCACCCGAGCGGGAGGGCCTAGCACAGATACGCAGTATTTT.

As DNA, the CDR3 is TGTGCCAGCAGGGGCCACACCATATATTTT. This gives the protein CASRGHTIYF. V gene TRBV2 combines with J gene TRBJ1-3; D call uncertain. Germline V CDR1 and CDR2: SNHLY, FYNNEI. V lost 6 bases to trimming and J lost 8 bases, with 5 bases between them. The CDR3 totals 10 residues.

This chain joins TRBV3-1 and TRBJ2-2, with TRBD1 identical over 12 bases. Germline V gives CDR1 LGHDT, CDR2 YNNKEL (reference sequence). This CDR3 contains 16 residues. The V segment lost 4 bases and the J segment 5 bases; nucleotides outside the gene matches: 5. CDR3 sequence reads: CASSPGQGASTGELFF. In nucleotides, the CDR3 is TGTGCCAGCAGCCCGGGACAGGGGGCTTCAACCGGGGAGCTGTTTTTT.

The J gene is TRBJ1-2, the V gene TRBV4-3; D possibly corresponds to TRBD1 (6 bases). The CDR3 is 16 residues long. Per the germline V gene, CDR1 is LGHNA and CDR2 is YSLEER. Trimming left V 1 base short and J 4 bases short, with 16 bases between. CDR3 coding DNA: TGCGCCAGCAGCCAAGCGGTTGGGGGGCTTGGCTATGGCTACACCTTC. Encoded protein: CASSQAVGGLGYGYTF.

In its sample, this clonotype was seen many times. V and J are TRBV19 and TRBJ1-5, with 10 bases that match TRBD1. CDR1 is LNHDA, CDR2 SQIVND, per germline (reference sequence). This CDR3 has 16 amino acids. V was clipped by 5 bases and J by 6 bases; unmatched bases: 10. The CDR3 region is CASSGRQGALSQPQHF. The CDR3 coding sequence is TGTGCCAGTAGTGGAAGACAGGGGGCCCTGAGTCAGCCCCAGCATTTT. The entire variable domain, with the rest obtained from reference TRBV19 and TRBJ1-5, is as follows: DGGITQSPKYLFRKEGQNVTLSCEQNLNHDAMYWYRQDPGQGLRLIYYSQIVNDFQKGDIAEGYSVSREKKESFPLTVTSAQKNPTAFYLCASSGRQGALSQPQHFGDGTRLSIL.

As concerns this clonotype: With a much larger clone just one base away, this may be a read error. This likely comes from a read error, as the CDR3 has no conserved phenylalanine or tryptophan at its end. The chain is built from TRBV27 and TRBJ2-7; 13 bases align to TRBD2. Germline V gives CDR1 MNHEY, CDR2 SMNVEV (reference sequence). With V trimmed by 5 bases and J by 7 bases, 8 bases remained unmatched. CDR3 length: 15 residues. The CDR3 DNA reads TGTGCCAGCAGTCCTGGACTAGCGGGGGACGGGGAGCAGTACTAC. Its protein is CASSPGLAGDGEQYY.

This clonotype was found many times. This chain uses TRBV7-2 with TRBJ2-7; 7 bases map to TRBD2. CDR3 size: 15 residues. Unmatched junction bases numbered 9, after V lost 5 bases and J lost 2 bases. Germline V gene data show CDR1 as SGHTA and CDR2 as FQGNSA. The CDR3 is CASSPSSGQTYEQYF. The CDR3 DNA follows: TGTGCCAGCAGCCCTTCTAGCGGCCAGACCTACGAGCAGTACTTC.

This clonotype appeared many times. J is TRBJ2-1 and V is TRBV7-2; 10 bases match TRBD2. The CDR3 is 17 residues long. Germline V lookup: CDR1 SGHTA, CDR2 FQGNSA. After removal of 5 bases from V and 9 bases from J, the junction contained 16 bases not matched to a gene. This chain's CDR3 is CASSPRHTLAGGTEQFF. The CDR3 region has the DNA TGTGCCAGCAGCCCTCGACACACCTTAGCGGGAGGTACTGAGCAGTTCTTC. Supplemented by reference TRBV7-2 and TRBJ2-1, the full variable domain reads GAGVSQSPSNKVTEKGKDVELRCDPISGHTALYWYRQSLGQGLEFLIYFQGNSAPDKSGLPSDRFSAERTGGSVSTLTIQRTQQEDSAVYLCASSPRHTLAGGTEQFFGPGTRLTVL.

This clonotype was counted between two and nine times. The rearrangement links TRBV11-2 to TRBJ2-3; tentative D call: TRBD2 (5 bases). The CDR3 is 17 residues long. The germline gives CDR1 SGHAT, CDR2 FQNNGV. Trimming took off 4 bases at V and 2 bases at J, with 19 bases between the two ends. Here the CDR3 reads CASSSPAGDRITDTQYF. The CDR3 DNA reads as TGTGCCAGCAGCTCCCCGGCGGGCGATCGAATCACAGATACGCAGTATTTT.

The chain combines TRBV29-1 with TRBJ2-3; unclear D gene. The CDR3 consists of 13 residues. Per the germline V gene, CDR1 is SQVTM and CDR2 is ANQGSEA. V lost 2 bases and J 4 bases, leaving 10 bases between the germline ends. This CDR3 reads CSVEQPAADTQYF. In DNA form, the CDR3 reads TGCAGCGTTGAACAGCCCGCGGCAGATACGCAGTATTTT.